A selection of T cell receptor beta chains follows, all from one sample in a study of blood T cell repertoires in COVID-19. TCRdb's copy holds only in-frame clones and misses some; the assay was immunoSEQ multiplex PCR. The sample holds about 35,000 clones, about nine tenths seen once. Material: peripheral blood. Source of these receptors: a man at least 80 years old with active COVID-19. CDR3s include the opening cysteine and the closing phenylalanine or tryptophan. Fields, in order: D gene, V gene, clone size, J gene, CDR3 DNA, CDR3 protein. D genes are given only for firm matches. Clone size is not always given. Where it is, it says once, few, many or a class for expanded clones.

d_call: TRBD1
v_call: TRBV3-1/TRBV3-2
clone_size: -
j_call: TRBJ2-2
cdr3_nt: TGTGCCAGCAGCCTGCCCGGGACAGGCACCGGGGAGCTGTTTTTT
cdr3_aa: CASSLPGTGTGELFF

d_call: -
v_call: TRBV5-1
clone_size: -
j_call: TRBJ2-2
cdr3_nt: TGCGCCAGCAGCCTACGGGAGCTTCCCCTGAACACCGGGGAGCTGTTTTTT
cdr3_aa: CASSLRELPLNTGELFF

d_call: TRBD1
v_call: TRBV19
clone_size: -
j_call: TRBJ2-1
cdr3_nt: TGTGCCAGTAGTACCAGGGGGATTGATGAGCAGTTCTTC
cdr3_aa: CASSTRGIDEQFF

d_call: TRBD1
v_call: TRBV14
clone_size: -
j_call: TRBJ1-2
cdr3_nt: TGTGCCAGCAGCCCTACCGGGACAGGGGGCAGTAGCTACACCTTC
cdr3_aa: CASSPTGTGGSSYTF

d_call: TRBD1
v_call: TRBV5-4
clone_size: -
j_call: TRBJ1-4
cdr3_nt: TGTGCCAGCAGCCGGGCCGGGGGGACAGGGGATGAAAAACTGTTTTTT
cdr3_aa: CASSRAGGTGDEKLFF

d_call: TRBD2
v_call: TRBV5-4
clone_size: -
j_call: TRBJ2-5
cdr3_nt: TGTGCCAGCAGCTTGAGTCTTAGCGGGAGGCTAATGGGGAGGGAGACCCAGTACTTC
cdr3_aa: CASSLSLSGRLMGRETQYF

d_call: -
v_call: TRBV3-1/TRBV3-2
clone_size: -
j_call: TRBJ1-5
cdr3_nt: TGTGCCAGCAGCCAAGATCCGGACGGGAACAATCAGCCCCAGCATTTT
cdr3_aa: CASSQDPDGNNQPQHF

d_call: -
v_call: TRBV7-2
clone_size: -
j_call: TRBJ2-5
cdr3_nt: TGTGCCAGCAGCTTATATACGGTGGAGACCCAGTACTTC
cdr3_aa: CASSLYTVETQYF

d_call: -
v_call: TRBV15
clone_size: -
j_call: TRBJ2-6
cdr3_nt: TGTGCCACCAGCAGCGATATTTCAGGGGCCCATAGGCCCTCTGGGGCCAACGTCCTGACTTTC
cdr3_aa: CATSSDISGAHRPSGANVLTF

d_call: -
v_call: TRBV9
clone_size: -
j_call: TRBJ1-5
cdr3_nt: TGTGCCAGCAGCGAGGGGATGTGGGATCAGCCCCAGCATTTT
cdr3_aa: CASSEGMWDQPQHF

d_call: TRBD2
v_call: TRBV5-4
clone_size: -
j_call: TRBJ2-1
cdr3_nt: TGTGCCAGCAGCCAGACTAGCGGGTCCTACAATGAGCAGTTCTTC
cdr3_aa: CASSQTSGSYNEQFF

d_call: TRBD1
v_call: TRBV18
clone_size: -
j_call: TRBJ1-1
cdr3_nt: TGTGCCAGCTCACCTCGGACAGGGGGGGAAGAATTCTTT
cdr3_aa: CASSPRTGGEEFF

d_call: -
v_call: TRBV7-8
clone_size: -
j_call: TRBJ1-5
cdr3_nt: TGTGCCAGCAGTAGACACCCCAATCAGCCCCAGCATTTT
cdr3_aa: CASSRHPNQPQHF

d_call: TRBD1
v_call: TRBV9
clone_size: -
j_call: TRBJ2-1
cdr3_nt: TGTGCCAGCAGCCTAGACGGACAGGAGTACAATGAGCAGTTCTTC
cdr3_aa: CASSLDGQEYNEQFF

d_call: TRBD2
v_call: TRBV7-9
clone_size: -
j_call: TRBJ2-5
cdr3_nt: TGTGCCAGCAGCTTAGGGGGCCCCACGGGACTAGTACAAGAGACCCAGTACTTC
cdr3_aa: CASSLGGPTGLVQETQYF

d_call: -
v_call: TRBV2
clone_size: -
j_call: TRBJ2-7
cdr3_nt: TGTGCCAGCAGTGTGAGAGGCCAGCAGTACTTC
cdr3_aa: CASSVRGQQYF

d_call: -
v_call: TRBV15
clone_size: -
j_call: TRBJ2-7
cdr3_nt: TGTGCCACCAGCAGCGGGAGAAGAACCTCCGGGGTCCCCGAGCAGTACTTC
cdr3_aa: CATSSGRRTSGVPEQYF

d_call: TRBD1
v_call: TRBV6-5
clone_size: -
j_call: TRBJ2-5
cdr3_nt: TGTGCCAGCAGTTACTCAAGCAGGGGGAGACAAGAGACCCAGTACTTC
cdr3_aa: CASSYSSRGRQETQYF

d_call: -
v_call: TRBV6-5
clone_size: -
j_call: TRBJ2-7
cdr3_nt: TGTGCCAGCAGTAGGGGCGGGATCTCCCACGAGCAGTACTTC
cdr3_aa: CASSRGGISHEQYF

d_call: TRBD1
v_call: TRBV19
clone_size: -
j_call: TRBJ2-7
cdr3_nt: TGTGCCAGTAGTGAGGCTCGGGACAGGGGGCGCCAAGAGCAGTACTTC
cdr3_aa: CASSEARDRGRQEQYF

d_call: TRBD1
v_call: TRBV4-1
clone_size: -
j_call: TRBJ1-1
cdr3_nt: TGCGCCAGCAGCCCAGCGGACAGGAGGAGCACTGAAGCTTTCTTT
cdr3_aa: CASSPADRRSTEAFF

d_call: TRBD2
v_call: TRBV19
clone_size: -
j_call: TRBJ2-3
cdr3_nt: TGTGCCAGTAGTATAGATCAGACTAGCGGGACCCGCTATTTT
cdr3_aa: CASSIDQTSGTRYF

d_call: -
v_call: TRBV4-3
clone_size: -
j_call: TRBJ2-2
cdr3_nt: TGCGCCAGCAGCCAAGATCTGGATAGCATCGGTGTCACCGGGGAGCTGTTTTTT
cdr3_aa: CASSQDLDSIGVTGELFF

d_call: -
v_call: TRBV28
clone_size: once
j_call: TRBJ2-7
cdr3_nt: TGTGCCAGCAGTTTAGGGTTAGCTGCACCATTCTACGAGCAGTACTTC
cdr3_aa: CASSLGLAAPFYEQYF

d_call: TRBD1
v_call: TRBV19
clone_size: -
j_call: TRBJ2-1
cdr3_nt: TGTGCCAGTAGTAGACCCGGGACAGGGAACAATGAGCAGTTCTTC
cdr3_aa: CASSRPGTGNNEQFF

d_call: -
v_call: TRBV6-5
clone_size: -
j_call: TRBJ1-5
cdr3_nt: TGTGCCAGCAGTTACAGGGGATCGGGCAATCAGCCCCAGCATTTT
cdr3_aa: CASSYRGSGNQPQHF

d_call: TRBD1
v_call: TRBV18
clone_size: -
j_call: TRBJ2-3
cdr3_nt: TGTGCCAGCTCACCCAAGAGACAGGGCCCCCAGTATTTT
cdr3_aa: CASSPKRQGPQYF

d_call: -
v_call: TRBV7-9
clone_size: few
j_call: TRBJ1-2
cdr3_nt: TGTGCCAGCAGCTTGCGGGGGATCGGCTACACCTTC
cdr3_aa: CASSLRGIGYTF

d_call: TRBD1
v_call: TRBV5-6
clone_size: -
j_call: TRBJ1-2
cdr3_nt: TGTGCCAGCAGCTTAAACAGGGGGCGGTCTGCCTCAGCCCGGGGCTACACCTTC
cdr3_aa: CASSLNRGRSASARGYTF

d_call: -
v_call: TRBV4-3
clone_size: -
j_call: TRBJ2-1
cdr3_nt: TGCGCCAGCAGCCATGAGGGGGCCTACAATGAGCAGTTCTTC
cdr3_aa: CASSHEGAYNEQFF

d_call: -
v_call: TRBV19
clone_size: -
j_call: TRBJ2-1
cdr3_nt: TGTGCCAGTAGTCGATCCAGGGCGGACAATGAGCAGTTCTTC
cdr3_aa: CASSRSRADNEQFF

d_call: TRBD2
v_call: TRBV29-1
clone_size: few
j_call: TRBJ2-3
cdr3_nt: TGCAGCGTTGGCCGGCTAGCGGTGACAGATACGCAGTATTTT
cdr3_aa: CSVGRLAVTDTQYF

d_call: -
v_call: TRBV14
clone_size: -
j_call: TRBJ1-1
cdr3_nt: TGTGCCAGCAGCCAAAACACAGGGCGCGGGGGGGCTTTCTTT
cdr3_aa: CASSQNTGRGGAFF

d_call: -
v_call: TRBV6-6
clone_size: few
j_call: TRBJ1-5
cdr3_nt: TGTGCCAGCAGTCTACTGGACAGCAATTATCAGCCCCAGCATTTT
cdr3_aa: CASSLLDSNYQPQHF

d_call: TRBD1
v_call: TRBV18
clone_size: -
j_call: TRBJ1-1
cdr3_nt: TGTGCCAGCTCTCTTCCGACAGGGAAGAACACTGAAGCTTTCTTT
cdr3_aa: CASSLPTGKNTEAFF

d_call: -
v_call: TRBV3-1/TRBV3-2
clone_size: -
j_call: TRBJ1-1
cdr3_nt: TGTGCCAGCAGCCAAGTGGGTGGAGGTGAAGCTTTCTTT
cdr3_aa: CASSQVGGGEAFF

d_call: TRBD1
v_call: TRBV5-1
clone_size: -
j_call: TRBJ2-5
cdr3_nt: TGCGCCAGCAGTTCGTCAGGGGGACAGGGGGAGACCCAGTACTTC
cdr3_aa: CASSSSGGQGETQYF

d_call: -
v_call: TRBV6-2/TRBV6-3
clone_size: -
j_call: TRBJ2-7
cdr3_nt: TGTGCCAGCAGTTACGCGGGATCGAGCTACGAGCAGTACTTC
cdr3_aa: CASSYAGSSYEQYF

d_call: -
v_call: TRBV10-3
clone_size: -
j_call: TRBJ2-1
cdr3_nt: TGTGCCATCAGTGAGCTTTCCGCAGCCTACAATGAGCAGTTCTTC
cdr3_aa: CAISELSAAYNEQFF

d_call: TRBD1
v_call: TRBV6-5
clone_size: once
j_call: TRBJ2-7
cdr3_nt: TGTGCCGTAACTCCCGGGACAGGGGGATTCGAGCAGTACTTC
cdr3_aa: CAVTPGTGGFEQYF

d_call: TRBD2
v_call: TRBV19
clone_size: -
j_call: TRBJ2-1
cdr3_nt: TGTGCCAGTAGTATGGCGACTAGCGGGAGACGTTACAATGAGCAGTTCTTC
cdr3_aa: CASSMATSGRRYNEQFF

d_call: -
v_call: TRBV5-6
clone_size: -
j_call: TRBJ2-5
cdr3_nt: TGTGCCAGCAGCCCCACAGCCCTGCAAGAGACCCAGTACTTC
cdr3_aa: CASSPTALQETQYF

d_call: TRBD2
v_call: TRBV4-2
clone_size: few
j_call: TRBJ2-7
cdr3_nt: TGTGCCAGCAGCCAGCACCTCCCTAGCGGGAGCGGTGAGATCTACGAGCAGTACTTC
cdr3_aa: CASSQHLPSGSGEIYEQYF

d_call: -
v_call: TRBV4-1
clone_size: -
j_call: TRBJ2-1
cdr3_nt: TGCGCCAGCAGCCAGGAGGGAGTGAGGGGTGACAATGAGCAGTTCTTC
cdr3_aa: CASSQEGVRGDNEQFF

d_call: -
v_call: TRBV7-6
clone_size: -
j_call: TRBJ2-3
cdr3_nt: TGTGCCAGCAGCCCTACCGGAGATACGCAGTATTTT
cdr3_aa: CASSPTGDTQYF

d_call: TRBD1
v_call: TRBV7-2
clone_size: few
j_call: TRBJ2-7
cdr3_nt: TGTGCCAGCAGCTTTGGGACAGGGTTTTACGAGCAGTACTTC
cdr3_aa: CASSFGTGFYEQYF

d_call: TRBD2
v_call: TRBV7-9
clone_size: -
j_call: TRBJ2-5
cdr3_nt: TGTGCCAGCAGCTTAGGCGTAGCGGGAGCAGAGACCCAGTACTTC
cdr3_aa: CASSLGVAGAETQYF

d_call: TRBD1
v_call: TRBV7-6
clone_size: -
j_call: TRBJ2-1
cdr3_nt: TGTGCCAGCAGCCCGGGGACAGCAAAAGAGGGCAATGAGCAGTTCTTC
cdr3_aa: CASSPGTAKEGNEQFF

d_call: -
v_call: TRBV25-1
clone_size: -
j_call: TRBJ1-2
cdr3_nt: TGTGCCAGCAGTGTAGCTGGGACTTACACCTTC
cdr3_aa: CASSVAGTYTF

d_call: TRBD1
v_call: TRBV5-4
clone_size: -
j_call: TRBJ2-7
cdr3_nt: TGTGCCAGCAGCCTGGGACAGGGGGGATACGAGCAGTACTTC
cdr3_aa: CASSLGQGGYEQYF

d_call: -
v_call: TRBV5-1
clone_size: -
j_call: TRBJ1-6
cdr3_nt: TGCGCCAGCAGCTTGTTCCAGGGAGGGGATTCACCCCTCCACTTT
cdr3_aa: CASSLFQGGDSPLHF

d_call: -
v_call: TRBV21-1
clone_size: -
j_call: TRBJ1-5
cdr3_nt: TGTGCCAGCAGCAAAGTTTCAGAACAACATAGCAATCAGCCCCAGCATTTT
cdr3_aa: CASSKVSEQHSNQPQHF

d_call: TRBD2
v_call: TRBV7-6
clone_size: -
j_call: TRBJ2-1
cdr3_nt: TGTGCCAGCAGCTTATTCGGGACTAGCGGGAACAATGAGCAGTTCTTC
cdr3_aa: CASSLFGTSGNNEQFF

d_call: -
v_call: TRBV12-1
clone_size: -
j_call: TRBJ1-5
cdr3_nt: TGTGCCAGCAGCTTTGCCGGGGAGCCCCAGCATTTT
cdr3_aa: CASSFAGEPQHF

d_call: -
v_call: TRBV6-5
clone_size: -
j_call: TRBJ2-7
cdr3_nt: TGTGCCAGCAGTTACTCGTCAGGGAACTACGAGCAGTACTTC
cdr3_aa: CASSYSSGNYEQYF